This T cell receptor (beta chain) was observed in a study of cytomegalovirus exposure and HLA in healthy donors. Vbeta (60) and Jbeta (13) primers were used in the PCR. Measured with immunoSEQ multiplex PCR; TCRdb has only the in-frame clones, and not every one. The table has 160,000 or so clones, 77% seen once. Whole-study findings and limits: Some highly shared sequence variants likely arose as a pipeline artifact. CMV serostatus alone was available as immune exposure information. Most CMV-associated TCR beta chains were later found to appear HLA-restricted. CMV antigen specificity of a few CMV-associated chains was confirmed in vitro.

Germline assignment: CDR1 SEHNR and CDR2 FQNEAQ (reference sequence). The CDR3 has 17 residues. V was pared by 2 bases and J by 4 bases, with 9 bases of the junction left unmatched. This clone has more than one count but fewer than ten. As yet, its antigen is unknown. The sample comprised PBMCs. This chain uses TRBV7-9 with TRBJ2-7; 12 bases fit TRBD2. This TCR was sampled from a man aged 50 to 60 in good health and CMV-seropositive. CDR3 region: CASSLRGRLAGVYEQYF. CDR3 coding DNA: TGTGCCAGCAGCTTAAGGGGGCGACTAGCGGGGGTTTACGAGCAGTACTTC.